The next 17 T cell receptor beta chains were all read from a single sample in a study of cytomegalovirus exposure and HLA in healthy donors. The protocol was immunoSEQ multiplex PCR, while the TCRdb copy is restricted to in-frame clones and leaves out a portion. The data hold about 160,000 clones, with 85% to 90% observed a single time. Sequencing was done on a sample of PBMCs. The receptors come from a man between 18 and 35 years old in good health and CMV-seropositive.

The V gene is TRBV7-2, the J gene TRBJ2-1; possibly TRBD1 for D (6 bases). Trimming took off 3 bases at V and 0 bases at J, with 9 bases between the two ends. Germline CDR1 SGHTA, CDR2 FQGNSA. The CDR3 length is 15 residues. DNA for the CDR3: TGTGCCAGCAGCTTCGACAGGTACTCCTACAATGAGCAGTTCTTC. It is translated as CASSFDRYSYNEQFF.

The CDR3: CAWSMTGPAEQFF. The CDR3 nucleotides read TGTGCCTGGAGTATGACAGGGCCGGCTGAGCAGTTCTTC. V gene TRBV30 combines with J gene TRBJ2-1, with 7 nucleotides matching TRBD1. V trimming: 2 bases; J trimming: 9 bases; junction bases outside the gene matches: 7. The CDR3 runs 13 residues. Germline V gene lookup returns CDR1 GTSNPN and CDR2 SVGIG (reference sequence). Using reference TRBV30 and TRBJ2-1 for the parts outside the CDR3, the full variable domain is SQTIHQWPATLVQPVGSPLSLECTVEGTSNPNLYWYRQAAGRGLQLLFYSVGIGQISSEVPQNLSASRPQDRQFILSSKKLLLSDSGFYLCAWSMTGPAEQFFGPGTRLTVL.

As DNA, the CDR3 is TGCGCCAGCAGCTTGGGTCCAGGTACGGAATACGAGCAGTACTTC. It specifies CASSLGPGTEYEQYF. The V call is TRBV5-1, the J call TRBJ2-7; D uncertain. The CDR3 runs to 15 residues. V lost 0 bases and J lost 4, with 14 bases in between. Germline V gene sequence: CDR1 SGHRS, CDR2 YFSETQ.

J is TRBJ2-1 and V is TRBV5-8; a possible D gene is TRBD1 (8 bases). The CDR3 has 17 amino acids. V lost 0 bases to trimming and J lost 7 bases, with 20 bases between them. Germline V CDR1 and CDR2: SGHTS, YDEGEE. Here the CDR3 reads CASSLVSYRGGLNEQFF. CDR3 in DNA: TGTGCCAGCAGCTTGGTTTCGTACAGGGGGGGCTTAAATGAGCAGTTCTTC.

The V gene is TRBV28, the J gene TRBJ2-3; 9 bases fit TRBD2. V dropped 5 bases and J dropped 3; count of bases not matched to a gene: 9. The length of the CDR3 is 16 residues. Germline CDR1 is MDHEN and CDR2 is SYDVKM. The CDR3 DNA sequence: TGTGCCAGCAGTAGCCCTAGCGGGAATGAGACAGATACGCAGTATTTT. Its translation: CASSSPSGNETDTQYF. Combining the CDR3 with reference TRBV28 and TRBJ2-3 gives the whole variable domain DVKVTQSSRYLVKRTGEKVFLECVQDMDHENMFWYRQDPGLGLRLIYFSYDVKMKEKGDIPEGYSVSREKKERFSLILESASTNQTSMYLCASSSPSGNETDTQYFGPGTRLTVL.

The chain uses TRBV6-6 and TRBJ1-4, with 8 bases matching TRBD1. The CDR3 contains 15 residues. J was trimmed by 8 bases and V by 4 bases; bases with no gene match: 9. Germline CDR1 is MNHNY and CDR2 is SVGAGI (reference sequence). In DNA, the CDR3 is TGTGCCAGCAGTTTCCGGACAGGGAGTAGGGAAAAACTGTTTTTT. Protein product: CASSFRTGSREKLFF.

The J gene is TRBJ2-7, the V gene TRBV6-5; D is ambiguous. The CDR3 is 13 residues long. V shed 4 bases and J shed 2 bases, with 9 bases lying between them. Looked up from germline, CDR1 is MNHEY and CDR2 is SVGAGI. CDR3 in DNA: TGTGCCAGCAGTTTGTCAGAAACCTACGAGCAGTACTTC. Residues: CASSLSETYEQYF.

V is TRBV27 and J is TRBJ2-1, with D possibly matching TRBD2 (6 bases). CDR1 and CDR2 from the germline V gene are MNHEY and SMNVEV (reference sequence). V shed 5 bases and J shed 5 bases, with 10 bases lying between them. The CDR3 length is 13 residues. This CDR3 is CASSLEGNNEQFF. CDR3 DNA sequence: TGTGCCAGCAGTCTGGAGGGGAACAATGAGCAGTTCTTC.

The chain recombines TRBV9 with TRBJ1-4; TRBD1 is a possible D gene (5 bases). Trimming stripped 0 bases from V and 4 bases from J, with 13 bases between. Germline CDR1 and CDR2: SGDLS and YYNGEE. This CDR3 comprises 16 residues. The CDR3 sequence: CASSVAPIRDNEKLFF. CDR3 coding DNA: TGTGCCAGCAGCGTAGCTCCTATCAGGGATAATGAAAAACTGTTTTTT.

V usage is TRBV7-8 and J usage is TRBJ2-5, with D possibly being TRBD2 (7 bases). Germline V lookup: CDR1 SGHVS, CDR2 FQNEAQ. The V end was cut by 3 bases, the J end by 5 bases, with 19 bases between. The CDR3 has 16 amino acids. The CDR3 sequence: CASSFPQGRGGETQYF. Here the CDR3 DNA reads TGTGCCAGCAGCTTCCCCCAGGGAAGGGGGGGGGAGACCCAGTACTTC.

V and J are TRBV11-2 and TRBJ2-5; TRBD1 is a possible D gene (5 bases). Trimming left V 1 base short and J 1 base short, with 7 bases between. Germline CDR1 and CDR2: SGHAT and FQNNGV. This CDR3 has 14 residues. The CDR3 protein is CASSLGTTQETQYF. The CDR3 DNA is TGTGCCAGCAGCTTAGGGACAACCCAAGAGACCCAGTACTTC.

The CDR3 DNA reads as TGTGCCAGCAGATTGCGACAGGGTAGCACAGATACGCAGTATTTT. Residues: CASRLRQGSTDTQYF. V usage is TRBV2 and J usage is TRBJ2-3, with 7 bases aligning to TRBD1. CDR3 length: 15 amino acids. The V and J ends lost 6 bases and 0 bases, in that order; junction bases with no gene match: 6. CDR1 is SNHLY, CDR2 FYNNEI, per germline.

The genes are TRBV12-5 and TRBJ2-1, with TRBD2 matching 9 bases. J was trimmed by 5 bases and V by 5 bases; bases with no gene match: 10. Per germline, CDR1 LGHNT and CDR2 FRNRAP. This CDR3 has 16 amino acids. CDR3 amino acids: CASGPSRASGDNEQFF. CDR3 nucleotides: TGTGCTAGTGGTCCTAGCAGGGCTAGCGGGGACAATGAGCAGTTCTTC.

The V and J genes are TRBV28 and TRBJ2-3; maybe TRBD2 (6 bases). The CDR3 contains 19 residues. Between the trimmed V and J ends, which lost 7 bases and 5 bases, there was a span of 31 bases. Germline loops: CDR1 MDHEN, CDR2 SYDVKM. DNA for the CDR3: TGTGCCAGCACTCCGGGTGGGGGGTTTACTCAACTCCAGCAAGATACGCAGTATTTT. Its translation: CASTPGGGFTQLQQDTQYF.

The J gene is TRBJ2-7, the V gene TRBV6-5, with D possibly TRBD2 on 6 matching bases. In germline, CDR1 is MNHEY, CDR2 SVGAGI. Trimming left V 8 bases short and J 2 bases short, with 10 bases between. CDR3 length: 12 residues. In DNA, the CDR3 is TGTGCCAGCGGTAGCGGCCCCTACGAGCAGTACTTC. This codes for CASGSGPYEQYF.

V and J are TRBV7-2 and TRBJ2-7, with a tentative D call TRBD1 (6 bases). CDR3 length: 15 amino acids. Germline loops: CDR1 SGHTA, CDR2 FQGNSA. V lost 5 bases to trimming and J lost 1 base, with 15 bases between them. The CDR3, as DNA: TGTGCCAGCAGCCTCCGGTCAGGGGAGTCCTACGAGCAGTACTTC. Protein: CASSLRSGESYEQYF.

The chain joins TRBV9 to TRBJ2-7; D perhaps matches TRBD2 (6 bases). Germline assignment: CDR1 SGDLS and CDR2 YYNGEE. With 3 bases removed from V and 5 bases from J, the gap between germline ends came to 9 bases. The CDR3 spans 12 residues. In nucleotides, the CDR3 is TGTGCCAGCAGCGGCGGGGCAAACGAGCAGTACTTC. This encodes CASSGGANEQYF.